This is a list of T cell receptor beta chains from one sample in a study of cytomegalovirus exposure and HLA in healthy donors. TCRdb keeps only in-frame clones here, not all; method: immunoSEQ multiplex PCR. The repertoire has roughly 180,000 clones, 85% of them found once; the top ten carry 1%. The source material was PBMCs. The receptor set was obtained from a boy aged 2 to 10 in good health and CMV-seronegative. CDR3s include the opening cysteine and the closing phenylalanine or tryptophan. The order of the fields is D gene, V gene, clone size, J gene, CDR3 protein, CDR3 DNA. A D gene is named only where the DNA matches it firmly. Only part of the rows carry a size: once, few, many, or a class if the clone is expanded.

-	TRBV28	-	TRBJ1-1	CASSFVARNMNTEAFF	TGTGCCAGCAGTTTTGTGGCCAGGAACATGAACACTGAAGCTTTCTTT
TRBD2	TRBV27	-	TRBJ2-1	CASRGGLREQFF	TGTGCCAGCAGGGGAGGGTTACGGGAGCAGTTCTTC
-	TRBV28	-	TRBJ1-5	CASSPGLLQGSGQPQHF	TGTGCCAGCAGTCCCGGCCTACTACAGGGAAGCGGTCAGCCCCAGCATTTT
-	TRBV15	-	TRBJ1-5	CATSRDRSSNQPQHF	TGTGCCACCAGCAGAGACAGGTCGAGCAATCAGCCCCAGCATTTT
-	TRBV2	-	TRBJ2-7	CASSDETEAYEQYF	TGTGCCAGCAGTGACGAGACTGAGGCCTACGAGCAGTACTTC
-	TRBV2	-	TRBJ2-5	CASRREGLYF	TGTGCCAGCAGACGTGAGGGCCTGTACTTC
-	TRBV7-9	once	TRBJ2-7	CASSLLARTDEQYF	TGTGCCAGCAGCTTATTAGCTCGGACAGACGAGCAGTACTTC
-	TRBV6-1	-	TRBJ2-7	CASSLRLGEQYF	TGTGCCAGCAGCCTCCGGCTAGGCGAGCAGTACTTC
-	TRBV28	-	TRBJ1-2	CASTADRTDGYTF	TGTGCCAGCACCGCCGACAGGACCGATGGCTACACCTTC
TRBD1	TRBV5-1	-	TRBJ2-1	CASSLGRGKGNEQFF	TGCGCCAGCAGCCTTGGCAGGGGGAAGGGCAATGAGCAGTTCTTC
TRBD2	TRBV27	-	TRBJ2-1	CASSFEGLAALKQFF	TGTGCCAGCAGTTTTGAGGGACTAGCGGCCTTAAAGCAGTTCTTC
TRBD2	TRBV6-6	few	TRBJ2-1	CASSYLRGVYNEQFF	TGTGCCAGCAGTTATTTGCGGGGGGTCTACAATGAGCAGTTCTTC
-	TRBV4-2	-	TRBJ2-7	CASSQEPSENYEQYF	TGTGCCAGCAGCCAAGAACCCAGCGAGAACTACGAGCAGTACTTC
-	TRBV6-6	-	TRBJ2-5	CASSLARETQYF	TGTGCCAGCAGTTTAGCTAGAGAGACCCAGTACTTC
TRBD2	TRBV5-4	-	TRBJ2-3	CASSLAQASGRGTDTQYF	TGTGCCAGCAGCTTGGCCCAAGCTAGCGGGAGGGGCACAGATACGCAGTATTTT
TRBD1	TRBV5-1	-	TRBJ2-5	CASSLETGAQETQYF	TGCGCCAGCAGCTTGGAGACAGGGGCACAAGAGACCCAGTACTTC
TRBD2	TRBV23-1	-	TRBJ2-3	CAIDPPVSGRHPWGTDTQYF	TGCGCCATCGACCCGCCCGTGAGCGGGAGGCACCCCTGGGGCACAGATACGCAGTATTTT
-	TRBV18	-	TRBJ2-7	CASSYTGTQPVYEQYF	TGTGCCAGCTCGTATACCGGGACTCAACCGGTCTACGAGCAGTACTTC
TRBD1	TRBV9	-	TRBJ1-4	CASSPGGFGNEKLFF	TGTGCCAGCAGCCCAGGGGGCTTCGGTAATGAAAAACTGTTTTTT
TRBD1	TRBV7-6	-	TRBJ1-2	CASSLPGQGAYTF	TGTGCCAGCAGCCTACCGGGACAGGGGGCTTACACCTTC
TRBD1	TRBV7-9	-	TRBJ1-1	CSSSYGQGNTEAFF	TGTTCCAGCAGCTATGGACAGGGAAACACTGAAGCTTTCTTT
TRBD2	TRBV7-2	-	TRBJ2-5	CASSAYLAGGRETQYF	TGTGCCAGCAGCGCTTATCTAGCGGGGGGGCGGGAGACCCAGTACTTC
-	TRBV9	-	TRBJ2-1	CASSVGVGNEGPYNEQFF	TGTGCCAGCAGCGTAGGGGTCGGCAACGAGGGTCCCTACAATGAGCAGTTCTTC
TRBD2	TRBV9	-	TRBJ2-1	CASSASSGRSNEQFF	TGTGCCAGCAGCGCCTCTAGCGGGAGGTCTAATGAGCAGTTCTTC
TRBD1	TRBV27	-	TRBJ2-1	CASSLRTGGYNEQFF	TGTGCCAGCAGTCTAAGGACAGGGGGGTACAATGAGCAGTTCTTC
-	TRBV29-1	-	TRBJ2-1	CSAPLGGTYNEQFF	TGCAGCGCCCCTTTGGGGGGAACTTACAATGAGCAGTTCTTC
TRBD2	TRBV9	-	TRBJ2-7	CASSATGTSGYEQYF	TGTGCCAGCAGCGCCACCGGGACTAGCGGTTACGAGCAGTACTTC
-	TRBV9	-	TRBJ1-4	CASSPTRGGEAEKLFF	TGTGCCAGCAGCCCCACAAGGGGGGGGGAAGCGGAAAAACTGTTTTTT
TRBD1	TRBV6-1	-	TRBJ1-5	CAIADRGLWQPQHF	TGTGCCATCGCGGACAGGGGGTTATGGCAGCCCCAGCATTTT
-	TRBV11-3	-	TRBJ2-2	CASSQNLGRDTGELFF	TGTGCCAGCAGCCAGAATTTAGGTCGGGACACCGGGGAGCTGTTTTTT
-	TRBV29-1	-	TRBJ2-5	CSVDRRVQETQYF	TGCAGCGTTGACCGGCGGGTCCAAGAGACCCAGTACTTC
TRBD2	TRBV10-2	-	TRBJ2-5	CASSVLAGGIGGETQYF	TGCGCCAGCAGTGTTCTAGCGGGGGGAATAGGCGGGGAGACCCAGTACTTC
TRBD2	TRBV6-5	-	TRBJ2-7	CASSRLAYSYEQYF	TGTGCCAGCAGTCGACTAGCTTATAGCTACGAGCAGTACTTC
-	TRBV6-6	-	TRBJ2-7	CASSYRVGAPYEQYF	TGTGCCAGCAGCTACCGGGTGGGGGCTCCCTACGAGCAGTACTTC
-	TRBV15	-	TRBJ1-4	CATSRGAAINEKLFF	TGTGCCACCAGCAGAGGGGCAGCTATAAATGAAAAACTGTTTTTT
TRBD1	TRBV9	-	TRBJ1-5	CASSVGRGRGQPQHF	TGTGCCAGCAGCGTAGGGAGGGGGCGCGGACAGCCCCAGCATTTT
-	TRBV5-1	-	TRBJ1-1	CASTHSGNTEAFF	TGCGCCAGCACCCACAGCGGGAACACTGAAGCTTTCTTT
TRBD1	TRBV7-9	-	TRBJ2-2	CASSSPGQGDTGELFF	TGTGCCAGCAGCTCCCCGGGACAGGGGGACACCGGGGAGCTGTTTTTT
TRBD1	TRBV18	-	TRBJ1-1	CASSPQGVTEAFF	TGTGCCAGCTCACCCCAGGGGGTCACTGAAGCTTTCTTT
-	TRBV15	-	TRBJ1-4	CATSREPTGTNEKLFF	TGTGCCACCAGCAGAGAACCGACTGGAACTAATGAAAAACTGTTTTTT
-	TRBV28	-	TRBJ1-1	CASSFTGIGTEAFF	TGTGCCAGCAGTTTTACAGGGATCGGCACTGAAGCTTTCTTT